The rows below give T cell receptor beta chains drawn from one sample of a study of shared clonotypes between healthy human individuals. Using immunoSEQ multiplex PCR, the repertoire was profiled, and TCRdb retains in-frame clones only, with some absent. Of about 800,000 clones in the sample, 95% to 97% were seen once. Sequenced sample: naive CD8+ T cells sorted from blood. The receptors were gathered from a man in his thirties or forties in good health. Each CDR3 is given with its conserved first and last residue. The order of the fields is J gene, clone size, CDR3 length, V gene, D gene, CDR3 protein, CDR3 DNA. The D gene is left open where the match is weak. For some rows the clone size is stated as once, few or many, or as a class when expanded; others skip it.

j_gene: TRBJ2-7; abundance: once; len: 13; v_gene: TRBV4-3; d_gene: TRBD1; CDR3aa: CASSQTGGQEQYF; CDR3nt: TGCGCCAGCAGCCAAACAGGGGGCCAAGAGCAGTACTTC
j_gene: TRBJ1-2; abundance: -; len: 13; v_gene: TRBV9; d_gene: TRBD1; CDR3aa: CASSEGQPYGYTF; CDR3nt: TGTGCCAGCAGCGAGGGACAGCCTTATGGCTACACCTTC
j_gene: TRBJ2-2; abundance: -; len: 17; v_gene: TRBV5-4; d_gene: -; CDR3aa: CASSYSFRDTGAGELFF; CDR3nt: TGTGCCAGCAGTTACAGTTTTCGTGATACGGGCGCCGGGGAGCTGTTTTTT
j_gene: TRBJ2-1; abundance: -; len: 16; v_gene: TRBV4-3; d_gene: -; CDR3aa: CASSQGETRWSNEQFF; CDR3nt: TGCGCCAGCAGCCAAGGTGAGACAAGGTGGTCCAATGAGCAGTTCTTC
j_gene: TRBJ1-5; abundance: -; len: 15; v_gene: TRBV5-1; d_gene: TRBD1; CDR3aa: CASSPAGQEDQPQHF; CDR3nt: TGCGCCAGCAGCCCGGCAGGACAGGAAGATCAGCCCCAGCATTTT
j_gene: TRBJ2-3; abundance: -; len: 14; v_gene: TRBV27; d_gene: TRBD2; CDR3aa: CASGLAGTTDTQYF; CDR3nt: TGTGCCAGCGGATTAGCGGGAACTACAGATACGCAGTATTTT
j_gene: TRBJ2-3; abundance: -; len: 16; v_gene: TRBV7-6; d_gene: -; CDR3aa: CASSTPGVGFADTQYF; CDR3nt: TGTGCCAGCAGCACGCCAGGGGTGGGTTTCGCAGATACGCAGTATTTT
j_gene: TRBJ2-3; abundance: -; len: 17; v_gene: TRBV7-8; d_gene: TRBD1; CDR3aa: CASSLKRGRASTDTQYF; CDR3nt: TGTGCCAGCAGCTTAAAAAGGGGGCGGGCTAGCACAGATACGCAGTATTTT
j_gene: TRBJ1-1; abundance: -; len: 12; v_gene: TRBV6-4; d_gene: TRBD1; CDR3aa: CASSPGGAEAFF; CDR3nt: TGTGCCAGCAGTCCAGGGGGGGCCGAAGCTTTCTTT
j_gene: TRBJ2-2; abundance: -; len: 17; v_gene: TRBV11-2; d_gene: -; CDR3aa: CASSFYVRVGNTGELFF; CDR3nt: TGTGCCAGCAGCTTTTATGTCCGGGTAGGGAACACCGGGGAGCTGTTTTTT
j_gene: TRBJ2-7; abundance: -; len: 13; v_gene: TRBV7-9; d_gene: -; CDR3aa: CASSLTVSGEQYF; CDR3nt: TGTGCCAGCAGCTTAACCGTTTCGGGAGAGCAGTACTTC
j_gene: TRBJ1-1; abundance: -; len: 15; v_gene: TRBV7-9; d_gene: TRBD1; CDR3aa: CASSSGTGGETEAFF; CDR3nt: TGTGCCAGCAGTTCAGGGACAGGAGGAGAGACTGAAGCTTTCTTT
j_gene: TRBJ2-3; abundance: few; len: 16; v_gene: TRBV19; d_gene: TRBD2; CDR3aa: CASSSVFSGSTDTQYF; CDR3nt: TGTGCCAGTAGTTCTGTATTTAGCGGGAGCACAGATACGCAGTATTTT
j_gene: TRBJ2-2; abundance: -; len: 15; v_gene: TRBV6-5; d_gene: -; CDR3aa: CASSYSRLHAGELFF; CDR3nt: TGTGCCAGCAGTTACTCGAGATTACACGCCGGGGAGCTGTTTTTT
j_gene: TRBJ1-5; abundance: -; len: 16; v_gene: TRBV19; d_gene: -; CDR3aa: CASSILGGMVNQPQHF; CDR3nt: TGTGCCAGTAGTATCTTAGGGGGAATGGTCAATCAGCCCCAGCATTTT
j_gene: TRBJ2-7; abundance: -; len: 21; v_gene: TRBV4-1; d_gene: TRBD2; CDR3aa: CASSQVAGPIAGGPEAYEQYF; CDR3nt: TGCGCCAGCAGCCAAGTAGCCGGGCCTATAGCGGGAGGGCCTGAGGCGTACGAGCAGTACTTC
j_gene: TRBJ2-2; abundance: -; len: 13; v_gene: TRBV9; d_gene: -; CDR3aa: CASSVVDSGELFF; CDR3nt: TGTGCCAGCAGCGTAGTAGACTCCGGGGAGCTGTTTTTT
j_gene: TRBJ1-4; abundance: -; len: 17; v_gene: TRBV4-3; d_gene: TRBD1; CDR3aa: CASSQDLGTGIREKLFF; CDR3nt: TGCGCCAGCAGCCAAGATCTGGGGACAGGGATTAGAGAAAAACTGTTTTTT
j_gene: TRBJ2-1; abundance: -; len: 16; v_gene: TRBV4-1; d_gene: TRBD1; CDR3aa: CASSQLDRASGNEQFF; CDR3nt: TGCGCCAGCAGCCAACTAGACAGGGCTTCGGGCAATGAGCAGTTCTTC
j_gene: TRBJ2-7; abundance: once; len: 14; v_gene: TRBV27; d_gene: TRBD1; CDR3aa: CATAGTETFYEQYF; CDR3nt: TGTGCCACAGCCGGGACAGAGACTTTCTACGAGCAGTACTTC
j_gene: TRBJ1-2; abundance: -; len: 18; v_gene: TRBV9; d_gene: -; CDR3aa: CASSVDPEQGSSGYGYTF; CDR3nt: TGTGCCAGCAGCGTAGATCCGGAGCAGGGTTCGTCTGGATATGGCTACACCTTC
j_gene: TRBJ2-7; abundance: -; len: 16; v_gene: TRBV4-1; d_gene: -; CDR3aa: CASSQVTGTENYEQYF; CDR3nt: TGCGCCAGCAGCCAAGTAACCGGGACGGAGAACTACGAGCAGTACTTC
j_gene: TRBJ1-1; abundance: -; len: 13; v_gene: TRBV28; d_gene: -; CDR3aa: CASTGTLGTEAFF; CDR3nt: TGTGCCAGCACCGGGACCCTGGGCACTGAAGCTTTCTTT
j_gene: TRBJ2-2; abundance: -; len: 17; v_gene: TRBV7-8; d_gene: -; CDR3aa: CASSLEVAGISTGELFF; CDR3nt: TGTGCCAGCAGCTTAGAAGTCGCCGGGATAAGCACCGGGGAGCTGTTTTTT
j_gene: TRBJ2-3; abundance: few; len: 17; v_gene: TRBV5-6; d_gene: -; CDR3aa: CASSLWFSGTSTDTQYF; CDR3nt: TGTGCCAGCAGCTTGTGGTTTAGCGGAACTAGCACAGATACGCAGTATTTT
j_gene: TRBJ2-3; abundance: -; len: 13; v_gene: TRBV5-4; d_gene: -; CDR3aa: CASSGASTDTQYF; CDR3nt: TGTGCCAGCAGCGGGGCTAGCACAGATACGCAGTATTTT
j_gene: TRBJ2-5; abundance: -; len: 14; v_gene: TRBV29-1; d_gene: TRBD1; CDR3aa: CSVGRAGGAETQYF; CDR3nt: TGCAGCGTTGGTCGGGCAGGGGGCGCGGAGACCCAGTACTTC
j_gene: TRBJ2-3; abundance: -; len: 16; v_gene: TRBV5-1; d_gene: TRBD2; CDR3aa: CASSLTSGSSTDTQYF; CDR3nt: TGCGCCAGCAGCTTGACTAGCGGGTCTAGCACAGATACGCAGTATTTT
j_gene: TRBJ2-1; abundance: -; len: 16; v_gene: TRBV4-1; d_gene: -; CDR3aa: CASSQIVRGSYNEQFF; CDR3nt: TGCGCCAGCAGCCAGATTGTTAGGGGCTCCTACAATGAGCAGTTCTTC
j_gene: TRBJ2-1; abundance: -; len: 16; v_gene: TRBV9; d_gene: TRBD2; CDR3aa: CASSVGGLAGGYEQFF; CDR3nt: TGTGCCAGCAGCGTAGGGGGACTAGCGGGCGGGTATGAGCAGTTCTTC
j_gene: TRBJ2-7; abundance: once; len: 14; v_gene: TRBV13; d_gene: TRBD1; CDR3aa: CASRATGGYYEQYF; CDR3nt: TGTGCCAGCAGAGCGACAGGGGGCTATTACGAGCAGTACTTC
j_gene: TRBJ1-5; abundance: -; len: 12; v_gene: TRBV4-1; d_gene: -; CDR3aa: CASSQGQLLFDF; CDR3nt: TGCGCCAGCAGCCAAGGACAGCTGTTATTTGATTTT